This T cell receptor beta chain was found in a study of early T cells in non-severe SARS-CoV-2 infection listed by TCRdb under 2021. Regarding the complete study: Because TCR sequencing was done on bulk RNA from unsorted whole blood, the alpha and beta chains could not be paired. General conclusions and limits of the study: VDJdb matching was skewed toward anti-spike CD8 responses and likely underestimated virus-specific expansions by missing private and CD4 specificities.

The V end loses 7 bases and the J end loses 1 base, and a stretch of 11 bases separates them. The CDR3 starts with the cysteine, ends with the phenylalanine, and has 13 residues. Only the CDR3 portion is preserved as DNA: 39 bases, with reading frame beginning at the first base. From the germline V gene, CDR1 is MDHEN and CDR2 is SYDVKM. The library was made by 5' RACE. Sequencing was performed on a NextSeq 500. The TCR library protocol attached unique molecular identifiers to individual cDNA molecules to correct for sequencing error and PCR bias. Both TCR alpha and beta chains were sequenced, and tight co-correlation was observed between alpha and beta sequence abundances in each sample. The paper's data handling went like this. Decombinator V4 was used to annotate the V gene, J gene and CDR3 of the TCR sequences. TCRs were defined as expanded if a significant change between any two time points was detected under a Poisson model with p below 0.0001. TCR abundances were normalised to the total number of TCRs sequenced per sample and were expressed as counts per million. MAIT TCRs were defined by TRAV1-2 paired with TRAJ12, TRAJ20 or TRAJ33, and iNKT TCRs by TRAV10 paired with TRAJ18. A search of VDJdb, accessed on 1 November 2021, was run for TCRs annotated to CMV, EBV and SARS-CoV-2, with TCRs annotated for multiple antigens excluded. TCRdb reprocessing: public reads trimmed at Q25 with fastp, clones called with MiXCR, in-frame beta chains kept. Every entry covers one CDR3 protein and lists the most common genes and DNA from its rows. What appears here as the V and J calls and clone size reflects TCRdb's work, not the paper's. For this sample there are tens of thousands of distinct CDR3 sequences; roughly 11% appear just once. The ten largest clones take up 10% of the sample.

This clonotype has a count of ten or more. This receptor's antigen is unknown. Within one base of it there is no much larger clone, and no base qualities were kept. The study was a case-control design nested within a healthcare worker cohort in London, UK, with weekly nasopharyngeal swab PCR tests and blood sampling. Healthcare workers were recruited during the week of the UK lockdown, between 23 and 31 March 2020, and followed weekly for up to about 16 weeks. The receptor's source is an adult who was a healthcare worker with PCR-confirmed SARS-CoV-2 infection or an uninfected control (not recorded which). Here the chain combines TRBV28 and TRBJ2-7; the D gene cannot be named for sure. Input material: whole blood. The CDR3 here reads CASTPQLSYEQYF. Read as DNA, the sequence is TGTGCCAGCACCCCACAGCTTTCCTACGAGCAGTACTTC.